This record looks at one T cell receptor (beta chain) sequence and its context. The data originate from a study of blood T cell repertoires in COVID-19. Across the whole study: Collection of acute and convalescent COVID-19 samples took place in the United States, Italy and Spain. In each case, the material was cDNA or gDNA derived from T cells, B-cell-depleted T cells, or PBMCs.

The repertoire was sequenced with immunoSEQ multiplex PCR; TCRdb's copy has only in-frame clones and lacks some. The sample records fewer than 350,000 clones, around 85% being singletons. Trimming at V came to 5 bases and at J to 3 bases, leaving 9 bases not matched to a gene. The CDR3 spans 15 residues. The germline gives CDR1 LGHNA, CDR2 YNFKEQ. The clonotype originates from a woman aged 30 to 39 with COVID-19, enrolled during active disease. The source material was peripheral blood. The chain couples TRBV4-2 to TRBJ2-7, with 8 bases lining up with TRBD1. CDR3 loop: CASSVAGGELYEQYF. In DNA, the CDR3 is TGTGCCAGCAGCGTCGCAGGGGGCGAACTCTACGAGCAGTACTTC.